One sample yielded the 31 T cell receptor beta chains listed below, sequenced in a study of T cell changes during pregnancy in multiple sclerosis. The protocol was immunoSEQ multiplex PCR, while the TCRdb copy is restricted to in-frame clones and leaves out a portion. The table shows some 52,000 clones, with approximately 92% occurring only once. Sequenced material: CD4+ T cells from peripheral blood mononuclear cells, taken in the third trimester of pregnancy. These receptors all stem from a female donor with multiple sclerosis, enrolled in a pregnancy study.

The J gene is TRBJ1-1, the V gene TRBV14; D possibly corresponds to TRBD1 (6 bases). This CDR3 comprises 12 residues. V was trimmed by 4 bases and J by 9 bases, leaving 12 bases between them. CDR1 and CDR2 (germline): SGHDN, FVKESK. The CDR3 sequence: CASSPERGKAFF. The CDR3 coding sequence is TGTGCCAGCAGCCCCGAGAGGGGGAAAGCTTTCTTT. The full variable domain, its missing parts supplied by reference TRBV14 and TRBJ1-1, is EAGVTQFPSHSVIEKGQTVTLRCDPISGHDNLYWYRRVMGKEIKFLLHFVKESKQDESGMPNNRFLAERTGGTYSTLKVQPAELEDSGVYFCASSPERGKAFFGQGTRLTVV.

V and J are TRBV6-1 and TRBJ2-5; D perhaps matches TRBD2 (6 bases). V lost 7 bases to trimming and J lost 5 bases, with 20 bases between them. Germline assignment: CDR1 MNHNS and CDR2 SASEGT. The CDR3 totals 15 residues. CDR3 loop: CASTAPGLGVETQYF. The CDR3 nucleotides read TGTGCCAGCACCGCGCCGGGACTGGGGGTGGAGACCCAGTACTTC.

This rearrangement joins TRBV20-1 to TRBJ1-2; no clear D. The CDR3 is 11 amino acids. V gave up 3 bases and J gave up 8 bases, with 10 bases separating them. Germline V CDR1 and CDR2: DFQATT, SNEGSKA (reference sequence). The CDR3 DNA reads TGCAGTGCTAGTGACCAAGCGGGCTACACCTTC. Protein sequence: CSASDQAGYTF.

This chain's CDR3 is CASSLFRRAGTDTQYF. CDR3 nucleotides: TGTGCCAGCAGCTTATTCAGGAGGGCGGGGACAGATACGCAGTATTTT. V is TRBV11-2 and J is TRBJ2-3; D is perhaps TRBD2 (6 bases). The CDR3 sequence is 16 residues long. CDR1 is SGHAT and CDR2 is FQNNGV in the germline V gene. V dropped 2 bases and J dropped 3 bases, with 15 bases sitting between them.

This chain uses TRBV7-3 with TRBJ2-5; TRBD1 is a possible D gene (6 bases). Germline CDR1 is SGHTA and CDR2 is FQGTGA. The CDR3 has 15 amino acids. V was cut by 5 bases and J by 1 base, with 14 bases left in between. In DNA, the CDR3 is TGTGCCAGCAGCCGGAAGGGGGATCCCCAAGAGACCCAGTACTTC. Amino acid sequence: CASSRKGDPQETQYF.

The CDR3 DNA sequence: TGTGCCAGCAGCATTAGCGGAACCGGGGAGCTGTTTTTT. Translation gives CASSISGTGELFF. The chain joins TRBV11-3 to TRBJ2-2; maybe TRBD2 (6 bases). There are 13 residues in the CDR3. Germline assignment: CDR1 SGHNT and CDR2 YENEEA. The V gene lost 5 bases and the J gene lost 5 bases, with 9 bases spanning the gap. The variable domain in full, completed from reference TRBV11-3 and TRBJ2-2, reads EAGVVQSPRYKIIEKKQPVAFWCNPISGHNTLYWYLQNLGQGPELLIRYENEEAVDDSQLPKDRFSAERLKGVDSTLKIQPAELGDSAVYLCASSISGTGELFFGEGSRLTVL.

In this sample, this clone turned up a few times. The chain recombines TRBV2 with TRBJ2-7; TRBD1 aligns across 7 bases. The V gene end was trimmed by 6 bases and the J gene end by 1 base; junction bases not matched to a gene: 3. The CDR3 spans 13 residues. CDR1 and CDR2 from the germline V gene are SNHLY and FYNNEI. The CDR3 DNA reads TGTGCCAGCAGCGCGACAGGGTCCTACGAGCAGTACTTC. Translated: CASSATGSYEQYF.

The chain is built from TRBV7-6 and TRBJ2-5, with D tentatively TRBD2 (6 bases). Trimming removed 3 bases at V and 4 bases at J, with 9 bases between. The CDR3 contains 13 residues. Germline loops: CDR1 SGHVS, CDR2 FNYEAQ. For the CDR3, the DNA is TGTGCCAGCAGCTTGGCCGGGGGAGAGACCCAGTACTTC. Translating it yields CASSLAGGETQYF.

V gene TRBV4-1 combines with J gene TRBJ1-1; no reliable D call. This CDR3 contains 15 residues. V was clipped by 3 bases and J by 5 bases, with 16 bases between them. CDR1 is MGHRA, CDR2 YSYEKL, per germline. CDR3 loop: CASSQPGRSGTEAFF. The CDR3 DNA reads TGCGCCAGCAGCCAGCCGGGTCGCTCCGGAACTGAAGCTTTCTTT.

V and J are TRBV18 and TRBJ1-2; the match to TRBD1 covers 9 bases. CDR1 and CDR2 from the germline V gene are KGHSH and LQKENI. The CDR3 loop spans 12 amino acids. Germline trimming cut 3 bases from V and 10 bases from J; bases unmatched to any gene: 3. The CDR3 region has the DNA TGTGCCAGCTCACCGAGGACAGGGGACTACACCTTC. Protein: CASSPRTGDYTF.

This clone was observed a few times. The J gene is TRBJ2-5, the V gene TRBV4-3, with 9 positions matching TRBD1. The CDR3 spans 17 residues. Trimming removed 0 bases from V and 5 bases from J; junction bases left unmatched: 10. Germline CDR1 reads LGHNA; CDR2 reads YSLEER. CDR3 sequence reads: CASSQEGTGRLRETQYF. CDR3 bases: TGCGCCAGCAGCCAAGAGGGGACAGGGAGGCTCAGGGAGACCCAGTACTTC.

The chain employs TRBV18 and TRBJ1-4, with 8 bases fitting TRBD1. Germline CDR1 and CDR2: KGHSH and LQKENI. The CDR3 length is 14 residues. V shed 3 bases, J shed 5 bases, and the junction held 2 bases outside the gene matches. The CDR3 nucleotides read TGTGCCAGCTCACCGGGACAGGCGAATGAAAAACTGTTTTTT. It specifies CASSPGQANEKLFF. The entire variable domain, with the rest obtained from reference TRBV18 and TRBJ1-4, is as follows: NAGVMQNPRHLVRRRGQEARLRCSPMKGHSHVYWYRQLPEEGLKFMVYLQKENIIDESGMPKERFSAEFPKEGPSILRIQQVVRGDSAAYFCASSPGQANEKLFFGSGTQLSVL.

The chain uses TRBV6-4 and TRBJ1-1; no definite D call. Germline lookup yields CDR1 MRHNA and CDR2 SNTAGT. The CDR3 covers 13 residues. V lost 6 bases to trimming and J lost 7 bases, with 15 bases between them. The CDR3 nucleotides read TGTGCCAGCAGCGCCACGTGGGCAGATGAAGCTTTCTTT. Protein product: CASSATWADEAFF.

Written as DNA, the CDR3 is TGTGCCAGCAGGCCGGGACAGGGGTACAATGAGCAGTTCTTC. It specifies CASRPGQGYNEQFF. The gene calls are TRBV7-8 and TRBJ2-1, with 10 bases fitting TRBD1. From germline, CDR1 is SGHVS and CDR2 FQNEAQ. The V segment lost 6 bases and the J segment 4 bases; nucleotides outside the gene matches: 3. The CDR3 totals 14 residues.

The chain is built from TRBV7-2 and TRBJ1-2; 11 nucleotides align to TRBD1. The CDR3 extends over 16 amino acids. Germline V gene data show CDR1 as SGHTA and CDR2 as FQGNSA. V lost 0 bases and J lost 7; bases outside the gene matches: 7. For the CDR3, the DNA is TGTGCCAGCAGCTTAGCGGGACAGGGGGTGCCTTTTGGCTACACCTTC. Translating gives CASSLAGQGVPFGYTF.

CDR3 protein: CASSLAGGGSNEQFF. CDR3 nucleotide sequence: TGTGCCAGCAGTCTCGCGGGGGGGGGTAGCAATGAGCAGTTCTTC. The V call is TRBV28, the J call TRBJ2-1; 9 bases agree with TRBD2. V was pared by 5 bases and J by 6 bases, with 8 bases of the junction left unmatched. There are 15 residues in the CDR3. Germline V gene data show CDR1 as MDHEN and CDR2 as SYDVKM.

V is TRBV7-2 and J is TRBJ1-5; D possibly corresponds to TRBD1 (5 bases). Trimming left V 3 bases short and J 7 bases short, with 13 bases between. The germline gives CDR1 SGHTA, CDR2 FQGNSA. The CDR3 totals 14 residues. The CDR3 loop reads CASSFGGAEQPQHF. In nucleotides, the CDR3 is TGTGCCAGCAGCTTCGGAGGGGCTGAACAGCCCCAGCATTTT.

This chain uses TRBV11-3 with TRBJ2-7; the D gene is possibly TRBD1 (5 bases). Deletions cut 1 base from V and 2 bases from J, with 12 bases between. The CDR3 has 15 residues. Germline CDR1 reads SGHNT; CDR2 reads YENEEA. The CDR3 DNA sequence: TGTGCCAGCAGCTTAGGTGACAGCCAAGCCTACGAGCAGTACTTC. Its translation is CASSLGDSQAYEQYF. The whole variable domain, remainder taken from reference TRBV11-3 and TRBJ2-7, is EAGVVQSPRYKIIEKKQPVAFWCNPISGHNTLYWYLQNLGQGPELLIRYENEEAVDDSQLPKDRFSAERLKGVDSTLKIQPAELGDSAVYLCASSLGDSQAYEQYFGPGTRLTVT.

The V gene is TRBV7-9, the J gene TRBJ2-7, with D maybe TRBD2 (5 bases). The CDR3 is made up of 12 amino acids. V was pared by 5 bases and J by 3 bases, with 8 bases between. CDR1 and CDR2 from the germline V gene are SEHNR and FQNEAQ (reference sequence). The CDR3 DNA sequence: TGTGCCAGCAGCCCCGGGAACTACGAGCAGTACTTC. It specifies CASSPGNYEQYF.

This sequence joins TRBV29-1 and TRBJ2-5; 7 positions match TRBD1. The length of the CDR3 is 13 residues. Germline values: CDR1 SQVTM, CDR2 ANQGSEA. After removal of 1 base from V and 5 bases from J, the junction contained 4 bases not matched to a gene. CDR3 nucleotide sequence: TGCAGCGTTGAAGCAGGCAGGGGGGAGACCCAGTACTTC. Its translation is CSVEAGRGETQYF.

This sequence joins TRBV14 and TRBJ2-3; 10 bases line up with TRBD2. V shed 3 bases and J 11 bases; nucleotides not matched to a gene: 14. The germline gives CDR1 SGHDN, CDR2 FVKESK. CDR3 length equals 16 residues. CDR3 in DNA: TGTGCCAGCAGCCATGGTCAGCGGGGGGGCGAGTTGAAGCAGTATTTT. As protein: CASSHGQRGGELKQYF. The entire variable domain, with the rest obtained from reference TRBV14 and TRBJ2-3, is as follows: EAGVTQFPSHSVIEKGQTVTLRCDPISGHDNLYWYRRVMGKEIKFLLHFVKESKQDESGMPNNRFLAERTGGTYSTLKVQPAELEDSGVYFCASSHGQRGGELKQYFGPGTRLTVL.

CDR3 residues: CASRGFGEVAYTF. CDR3 in DNA: TGTGCCAGCAGGGGGTTCGGGGAAGTCGCCTACACCTTC. V and J are TRBV2 and TRBJ1-2; no clear D gene. V lost 6 bases to trimming and J lost 10 bases, with 18 bases between them. Germline assignment: CDR1 SNHLY and CDR2 FYNNEI. This CDR3 contains 13 residues.

This sequence joins TRBV5-1 and TRBJ2-3; TRBD2 matches at 7 bases. With 0 bases clipped from V and 2 bases from J, the junction kept 3 bases outside the gene matches. The length of the CDR3 is 15 residues. Germline loops: CDR1 SGHRS, CDR2 YFSETQ. The CDR3 DNA sequence: TGCGCCAGCAGCTTGGGCAGCGGGGTCACAGATACGCAGTATTTT. Protein: CASSLGSGVTDTQYF.

The rearrangement joins TRBV7-9 to TRBJ2-6; D remains ambiguous. The germline CDR1 and CDR2 sequences are SEHNR and FQNEAQ (reference sequence). V lost 2 bases and J lost 2, with 13 bases in between. The CDR3 covers 17 residues. CDR3: CASSLKGDLAGANVLTF. In DNA, the CDR3 is TGTGCCAGCAGCTTAAAAGGAGATCTGGCTGGGGCCAACGTCCTGACTTTC.

This chain uses TRBV4-2 with TRBJ2-7; 14 bases fit TRBD2. Germline trimming cut 3 bases from V and 5 bases from J; bases unmatched to any gene: 9. This CDR3 has 17 residues. CDR1 LGHNA and CDR2 YNFKEQ come from the germline V gene. The DNA of the CDR3 is TGTGCCAGCAGCCACGGACTAGCGGGGGGCGCAGGCGACGAGCAGTACTTC. Protein: CASSHGLAGGAGDEQYF.

The chain employs TRBV6-5 and TRBJ1-2; the D gene is possibly TRBD1 (5 bases). Between the trimmed V and J ends, which lost 0 bases and 8 bases, there was a span of 16 bases. CDR1 and CDR2 from the germline V gene are MNHEY and SVGAGI. CDR3 size: 15 residues. The CDR3 sequence is CASSYSTYLAGGYTF. CDR3 in DNA: TGTGCCAGCAGTTACTCGACATACCTCGCAGGGGGCTACACCTTC.

The chain recombines TRBV7-9 with TRBJ1-1; a possible D gene is TRBD1 (6 bases). The germline CDR1 and CDR2 sequences are SEHNR and FQNEAQ (reference sequence). V shed 5 bases and J shed 2 bases, with 15 bases lying between them. This CDR3 spans 15 amino acids. CDR3 coding DNA: TGTGCCAGCAGCCGTACAGGGAAAAGTAACACTGAAGCTTTCTTT. It yields the protein CASSRTGKSNTEAFF.

The CDR3 protein is CAISAGGETQYF. CDR3 DNA sequence: TGTGCCATCAGTGCGGGGGGGGAGACCCAGTACTTC. V is TRBV10-3 and J is TRBJ2-5; 8 bases align to TRBD2. Germline V lookup: CDR1 ENHRY, CDR2 SYGVKD. CDR3 length: 12 amino acids. With V trimmed by 4 bases and J by 5 bases, 0 bases remained unmatched.

The chain employs TRBV4-1 and TRBJ1-2, with a tentative D call TRBD1 (6 bases). Germline CDR1 is MGHRA and CDR2 is YSYEKL. The CDR3 loop spans 15 amino acids. V was cut by 0 bases and J by 4 bases, with 12 bases left in between. The CDR3 loop is CASSQDRGGLYGYTF. DNA for the CDR3: TGCGCCAGCAGCCAAGATCGGGGGGGGCTCTATGGCTACACCTTC.

The chain employs TRBV4-3 and TRBJ1-5, with D maybe TRBD1 (5 bases). V was trimmed by 0 bases and J by 6 bases, leaving 6 bases between them. This CDR3 has 13 amino acids. The germline CDR1 and CDR2 sequences are LGHNA and YSLEER. CDR3 in amino acids: CASSQDRGQPQHF. In DNA, the CDR3 is TGCGCCAGCAGCCAAGATAGGGGTCAGCCCCAGCATTTT.

The chain is built from TRBV18 and TRBJ2-7, with 9 bases matching TRBD1. The germline V gene has CDR1 KGHSH and CDR2 LQKENI. J lost 5 bases, V lost 4 bases, and 9 bases had no gene match. The CDR3 totals 15 residues. The chain's CDR3 is CASSQQGALGNEQYF. CDR3 bases: TGTGCCAGCTCACAACAGGGGGCCCTTGGGAACGAGCAGTACTTC.